This T cell receptor beta chain was retrieved from a study of blood T cell repertoires in COVID-19. TCRdb's copy holds only in-frame clones and misses some; the assay was immunoSEQ multiplex PCR. This sample has 25,000 to 30,000 clones; approximately 85% occur once, and the top ten carry approximately 30%. The germline gives CDR1 MNHNY, CDR2 SVGAGI (reference sequence). Trimming removed 0 bases from V and 3 bases from J, with 11 bases in between. The CDR3 is 15 residues long. The sequencing sample was made of peripheral blood. This chain links TRBV6-6 with TRBJ1-2, with a possible D match to TRBD1 (6 bases). The clonotype comes from a woman of 80 years or more with COVID-19, enrolled during active disease. The CDR3 DNA reads TGTGCCAGCAGTTACTCTAGGGGGACGGACTATGGCTACACCTTC. Translated, it gives CASSYSRGTDYGYTF.